Shown below are 9 T cell receptor beta chains from a single sample sequenced in a study of Ad26.COV2.S vaccination and SARS-CoV-2 variants. Data came from immunoSEQ multiplex PCR; TCRdb stores just in-frame clones and leaves some out. The data hold hundreds of thousands of clones, with around nine tenths observed a single time. Indicated treatment: 15 to 20 received Ad26.COV2.S at low or high dose, single or two shots; roughly five received placebo; per-sample allocation not given. Collection of samples fell on day 63 after the first vaccine or placebo injection. This specimen was peripheral blood, taken in a trial of Ad26.COV2.S vaccine versus placebo. The receptor set was obtained from a person between 18 and 65 years old who received the Ad26.COV2.S COVID-19 vaccine or a placebo.

V gene TRBV7-9 combines with J gene TRBJ2-7, with 7 bases fitting TRBD2. The CDR3 is made up of 18 amino acids. V was pared by 3 bases and J by 0 bases, with 14 bases of the junction left unmatched. The V gene's germline CDR1 is SEHNR and CDR2 FQNEAQ (reference sequence). CDR3 region: CASSFKPLGGAGSYEQYF. In nucleotides, the CDR3 is TGTGCCAGCAGCTTTAAGCCTCTGGGAGGGGCAGGCTCCTACGAGCAGTACTTC.

This chain uses TRBV4-3 with TRBJ2-3, with D tentatively TRBD1 or TRBD2 (6 bases each). CDR3 length: 16 amino acids. V lost 3 bases to trimming and J lost 1 base, with 14 bases between them. Germline V gives CDR1 LGHNA, CDR2 YSLEER. CDR3 residues: CASSQNRGPGTDTQYF. The CDR3 DNA follows: TGCGCCAGCAGCCAGAACCGGGGGCCGGGCACAGATACGCAGTATTTT.

This chain joins TRBV12-3 or TRBV12-4 and TRBJ2-7; the D is unclear. The CDR3 loop spans 12 amino acids. Trimming cost V 3 bases and J 3 bases, with 6 bases left between them. The CDR3 loop is CASSLGFYEQYF. CDR3 DNA sequence: TGTGCCAGCAGTTTGGGGTTCTACGAGCAGTACTTC.

The V call is TRBV11-2, the J call TRBJ2-3, with D possibly TRBD2 on 6 matching bases. V dropped 1 base and J dropped 6 bases, with 11 bases sitting between them. The V gene's germline CDR1 is SGHAT and CDR2 FQNNGV. The CDR3 loop spans 14 amino acids. Here the CDR3 DNA reads TGTGCCAGCAGCTTAGTTTTGGGGGGTGATACGCAGTATTTT. It yields the protein CASSLVLGGDTQYF. Combining the CDR3 with reference TRBV11-2 and TRBJ2-3 gives the whole variable domain EAGVAQSPRYKIIEKRQSVAFWCNPISGHATLYWYQQILGQGPKLLIQFQNNGVVDDSQLPKDRFSAERLKGVDSTLKIQPAKLEDSAVYLCASSLVLGGDTQYFGPGTRLTVL.

The chain is built from TRBV18 and TRBJ2-3; D ambiguous. The V and J ends lost 2 bases and 3 bases respectively, with 0 bases between them. There are 11 residues in the CDR3. CDR1 is KGHSH and CDR2 is LQKENI in the germline V gene. CDR3: CASSPTDTQYF. The CDR3 bases are TGTGCCAGCTCACCAACAGATACGCAGTATTTT.

CDR3 region: CASSSPTMRGTDTQYF. In DNA form, the CDR3 reads TGTGCCAGCAGTTCTCCGACTATGAGGGGCACAGATACGCAGTATTTT. The chain has TRBV6-2 or TRBV6-3 and TRBJ2-3, with a weak D call TRBD2 (5 bases). Trimming stripped 4 bases from V and 1 base from J, with 15 bases between. CDR3 length equals 16 residues. The germline V gene encodes CDR1 MNHEY and CDR2 SVGEGT.

The chain links TRBV23-1 to TRBJ2-5; D unclear. TRBV23-1 is labeled an ORF, and its function is uncertain. The CDR3 contains 10 residues. Trimming pared 4 bases from V and 4 bases from J, leaving 1 base between. The CDR3 DNA sequence: TGCGCCAGCAGTCGAGAGACCCAGTACTTC. It translates to CASSRETQYF.

V usage is TRBV7-9 and J usage is TRBJ2-2; tentative D call: TRBD1 (5 bases). Trimming shortened V by 4 bases and J by 3 bases, and 9 bases separated the two germline ends. This CDR3 has 14 residues. Germline V gene sequence: CDR1 SEHNR, CDR2 FQNEAQ (reference sequence). The CDR3 loop is CASSYDSYTGELFF. In DNA form, the CDR3 reads TGTGCCAGCAGCTATGACAGTTACACCGGGGAGCTGTTTTTT. The variable domain in full, with the rest retrieved from reference TRBV7-9 and TRBJ2-2, is DTGVSQNPRHKITKRGQNVTFRCDPISEHNRLYWYRQTLGQGPEFLTYFQNEAQLEKSRLLSDRFSAERPKGSFSTLEIQRTEQGDSAMYLCASSYDSYTGELFFGEGSRLTVL.

The chain uses TRBV4-3 and TRBJ2-7; 8 bases match TRBD2. Looked up from germline, CDR1 is LGHNA and CDR2 is YSLEER. The V gene end was trimmed by 3 bases and the J gene end by 5 bases; junction bases not matched to a gene: 9. This CDR3 has 15 amino acids. CDR3 in amino acids: CASSQDWTSNNEQYF. The CDR3 region has the DNA TGCGCCAGCAGCCAGGACTGGACTAGCAACAACGAGCAGTACTTC.